The T cell receptor (beta chain) under discussion was sequenced for a study of PD-1 blockade in classical Hodgkin lymphoma. Time point meaning: cycle 4 day 1 (C4D1), after six to seven weeks of nivolumab. Every single patient, without exception, relapsed after autologous stem cell transplantation, and brentuximab vedotin exposure varied. Researchers used magnetic negative selection to pull out pure CD4+ T cells from thawed PBMCs. Profiled with immunoSEQ multiplex PCR; TCRdb holds only in-frame clones, not every one. Seen here are around 9,500 clones, around 80% observed once, and the top ten hold under 5.5%. This specimen consisted of CD4+ T cells from blood, obtained before the fourth cycle of nivolumab. This TCR derives from a human donor with classical Hodgkin lymphoma.

CDR3 sequence (DNA): TGTGCCAGCAGCTTAGATCGGACTGCCTACGAGCAGTACTTC. Protein: CASSLDRTAYEQYF. The genes are TRBV7-2 and TRBJ2-7; a weak D match, TRBD2 (5 bases). This CDR3 spans 14 amino acids. Germline values: CDR1 SGHTA, CDR2 FQGNSA. Trimming removed 1 base from V and 2 bases from J, with 9 bases in between.